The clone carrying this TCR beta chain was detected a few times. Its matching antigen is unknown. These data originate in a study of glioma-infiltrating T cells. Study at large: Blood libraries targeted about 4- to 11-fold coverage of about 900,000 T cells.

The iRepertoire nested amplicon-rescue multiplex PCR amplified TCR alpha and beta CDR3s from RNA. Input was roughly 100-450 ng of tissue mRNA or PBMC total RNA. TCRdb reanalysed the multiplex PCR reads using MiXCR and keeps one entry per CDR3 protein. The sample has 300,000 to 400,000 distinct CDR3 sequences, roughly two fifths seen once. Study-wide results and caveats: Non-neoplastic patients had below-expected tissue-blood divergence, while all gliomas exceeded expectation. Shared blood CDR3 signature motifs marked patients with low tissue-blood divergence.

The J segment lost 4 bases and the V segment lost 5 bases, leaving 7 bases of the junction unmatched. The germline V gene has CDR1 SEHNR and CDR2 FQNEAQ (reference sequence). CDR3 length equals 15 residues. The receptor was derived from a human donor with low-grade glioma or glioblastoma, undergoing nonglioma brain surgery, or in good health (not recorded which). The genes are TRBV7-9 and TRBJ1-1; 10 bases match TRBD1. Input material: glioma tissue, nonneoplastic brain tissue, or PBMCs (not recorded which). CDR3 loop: CASSPWTGGVTEAFF. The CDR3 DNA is TGTGCCAGCAGCCCTTGGACAGGGGGAGTCACTGAAGCTTTCTTT.